This TCR beta chain was obtained from a study of T-cell memory formation after mild COVID-19. General study results and limits: Whether second-wave clones peaking at day 37 were SARS-CoV-2 specific went unconfirmed. Some SARS-CoV-2-responding clones were already detected in memory before infection. Mainly in CM and EM were contracting CD4+ clones; CD8+ were in EMRA. A second wave expanding day 15 to 37 was CD4+-biased; contracting clones were balanced.

The CDR3 consists of 13 residues. V lost 8 bases and J 0 bases, leaving 11 bases between the germline ends. Of note for this clonotype: The target antigen is unknown.

TCRdb re-analysed the 5' RACE reads in MiXCR, keeping a single row per CDR3 protein. The table lists approximately 340,000 distinct CDR3 sequences, under 15% of them singletons. The chain uses TRBV12-3 or TRBV12-4 and TRBJ2-7; D unclear. Material: PBMCs or a T cell subset sorted from them (not recorded which). The source of this sequence is a young man who had mild COVID-19 (a few samples of this study predate the infection). Cell type and time point are not known. The CDR3 DNA is TGTGCCAGCCGCCGAGAGGCCTCCTACGAGCAGTACTTC. This codes for CASRREASYEQYF.